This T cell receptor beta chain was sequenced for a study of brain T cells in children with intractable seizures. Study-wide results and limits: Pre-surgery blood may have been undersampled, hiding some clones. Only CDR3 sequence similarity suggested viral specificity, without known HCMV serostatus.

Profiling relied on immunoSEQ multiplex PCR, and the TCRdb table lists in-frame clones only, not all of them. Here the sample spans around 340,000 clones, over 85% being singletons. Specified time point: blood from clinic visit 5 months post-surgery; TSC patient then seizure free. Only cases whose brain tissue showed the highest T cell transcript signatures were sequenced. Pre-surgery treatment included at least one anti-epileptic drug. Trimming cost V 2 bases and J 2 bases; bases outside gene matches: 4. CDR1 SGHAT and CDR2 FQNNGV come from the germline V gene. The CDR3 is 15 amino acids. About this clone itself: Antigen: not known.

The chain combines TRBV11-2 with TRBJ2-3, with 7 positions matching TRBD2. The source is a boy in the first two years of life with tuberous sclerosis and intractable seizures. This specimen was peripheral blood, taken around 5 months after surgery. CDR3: CASSLSGRATDTQYF. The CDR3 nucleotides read TGTGCCAGCAGCTTATCAGGGAGGGCCACAGATACGCAGTATTTT.